This is a list of T cell receptor beta chains from one sample in a study of blood T cells in healthy people across ages. A single record per CDR3 protein comes from TCRdb applying MiXCR to the 5' RACE reads. The profile shows approximately 1.5 million distinct CDR3 sequences, roughly two fifths of them singletons. The sample was blood. Receptors were obtained from a woman aged 18-35 years in good health. Each CDR3 is given with its conserved first and last residue. Fields, in order: CDR3 protein, CDR3 DNA, V gene, J gene, clone size, D gene. D genes are given only for firm matches. Clone size, where shown, is once, few, many, or a class for clones that have expanded.

CSAPSGILYNEQFF	TGCAGTGCTCCAAGCGGGATCCTCTACAATGAGCAGTTCTTC	TRBV20-1	TRBJ2-1	few	TRBD2
CASRTGDLNTEAFF	TGTGCCAGCAGAACAGGGGATTTGAACACTGAAGCTTTCTTT	TRBV6-2/TRBV6-3	TRBJ1-1	few	TRBD1
CASSHPGRGAFDEQFF	TGTGCCAGCAGCCACCCCGGTAGGGGGGCGTTTGATGAGCAGTTCTTC	TRBV7-2	TRBJ2-1	.	.
CAIAGLGGTDTQYF	TGTGCCATCGCCGGCCTTGGGGGCACAGATACGCAGTATTTT	TRBV10-3	TRBJ2-3	few	.
CSVEALNYGYTF	TGCAGCGTTGAAGCCCTTAACTATGGCTACACCTTC	TRBV29-1	TRBJ1-2	few	.
CASSSPRSGQGKFSYGYTF	TGTGCCAGCAGCTCACCCCGATCGGGACAGGGGAAATTTAGCTATGGCTACACCTTC	TRBV7-9	TRBJ1-2	few	TRBD1
CSACARTDTQYF	TGCAGTGCCTGCGCTAGGACAGATACGCAGTATTTT	TRBV20-1	TRBJ2-3	few	.
CASDSSGGGYTF	TGTGCCAGCGACAGTTCTGGGGGTGGCTACACCTTC	TRBV2	TRBJ1-2	.	.
CASRTPGTPNTGELFF	TGTGCCAGCAGAACACCAGGGACACCCAACACCGGGGAGCTGTTTTTT	TRBV28	TRBJ2-2	.	.
CASSFWGTYLETQYF	TGTGCCAGCAGCTTCTGGGGAACTTATCTTGAGACCCAGTACTTC	TRBV5-6	TRBJ2-5	few	.
CSARLNRPRSYNSPLHF	TGCAGTGCTAGACTAAACAGGCCCCGCTCCTATAATTCACCCCTCCACTTT	TRBV20-1	TRBJ1-6	.	.
CSARGGRVPEAFF	TGCAGTGCTAGGGGGGGCAGGGTACCTGAAGCTTTCTTT	TRBV20-1	TRBJ1-1	few	.
CASSLEDARGNEQFF	TGTGCCAGCAGCCTAGAGGATGCCAGGGGTAATGAGCAGTTCTTC	TRBV7-7	TRBJ2-1	once	.
CASSLGVGSYGYTF	TGCGCCAGCAGCTTGGGTGTCGGAAGCTATGGCTACACCTTC	TRBV5-1	TRBJ1-2	.	.
CASSEVAGPPYNEQFF	TGTGCCAGCAGTGAAGTGGCGGGACCACCGTACAATGAGCAGTTCTTC	TRBV6-1	TRBJ2-1	.	.
CASSLQGLNEQFF	TGTGCCAGCAGTTTACAGGGCTTGAATGAGCAGTTCTTC	TRBV12-3/TRBV12-4	TRBJ2-1	.	.
CASRDSPRGNTEAFF	TGTGCCAGCAGGGACTCCCCAAGGGGCAACACTGAAGCTTTCTTT	TRBV6-6	TRBJ1-1	.	.
CASTQVQADSPLHF	TGTGCCAGCACCCAGGTACAGGCAGATTCACCCCTCCACTTT	TRBV27	TRBJ1-6	.	.
CASSSQGGWETQYF	TGTGCCAGCAGTTCCCAGGGTGGGTGGGAGACCCAGTACTTC	TRBV12-3/TRBV12-4	TRBJ2-5	.	.
CASSLGMGVYNEQFF	TGTGCCAGCAGCTTAGGAATGGGGGTATACAATGAGCAGTTCTTC	TRBV7-3	TRBJ2-1	.	.
CSARDRLGITNEKLFF	TGCAGTGCTAGAGATCGTCTTGGGATAACTAATGAAAAACTGTTTTTT	TRBV20-1	TRBJ1-4	.	.
CASSLMGQGETQYF	TGCGCCAGCAGCTTGATGGGACAGGGCGAGACCCAGTACTTC	TRBV5-1	TRBJ2-5	.	TRBD1
CASSLAGQGMNQPQHF	TGTGCCAGCAGCTTGGCAGGACAGGGCATGAATCAGCCCCAGCATTTT	TRBV5-6	TRBJ1-5	.	TRBD1